Following are 10 T cell receptor beta chains from one sample sequenced in a study of blood T cell repertoires in COVID-19 (dated by TCRdb to 2018 to 2021). Library preparation was by the immunoSEQ multiplex PCR assay. In its TCRdb copy, this immuneACCESS table keeps in-frame sequences only and misses some clones. Where compared with another copy, unresolved V genes explain less than half of these, and the others have no known cause. The sample table records approximately 260,000 clones; roughly 85% of these occur just once. The ten largest clones represent 9.5% to 11% of the sample. Sequenced: peripheral blood. Receptors were obtained from a woman in her 70s with acute or convalescent COVID-19.

This chain joins TRBV3-1 (or the pseudogene TRBV3-2) and TRBJ1-1; no reliable D call. Per the germline V gene, CDR1 is LGHDT and CDR2 is YNNKEL (reference sequence). The V gene lost 1 base and the J gene lost 11 bases, with 26 bases spanning the gap. This CDR3 contains 17 residues. The CDR3 reads CASSQVRVGKTRRSAFF. DNA of the CDR3: TGTGCCAGCAGCCAAGTGCGGGTCGGGAAGACGCGACGGTCCGCTTTCTTT.

The chain is built from TRBV30 and TRBJ2-5; D is possibly TRBD2 (6 bases). V was trimmed by 2 bases and J by 5 bases, leaving 21 bases between them. The CDR3 length is 16 residues. From germline, CDR1 is GTSNPN and CDR2 SVGIG (reference sequence). CDR3: CAWSRGLQTNAETQYF. In nucleotides, the CDR3 is TGTGCCTGGAGTAGGGGACTCCAAACTAATGCGGAGACCCAGTACTTC. The full variable domain, its missing parts supplied by reference TRBV30 and TRBJ2-5, is SQTIHQWPATLVQPVGSPLSLECTVEGTSNPNLYWYRQAAGRGLQLLFYSVGIGQISSEVPQNLSASRPQDRQFILSSKKLLLSDSGFYLCAWSRGLQTNAETQYFGPGTRLLVL.

The chain uses TRBV5-1 and TRBJ1-1; maybe TRBD1 (5 bases). V shed 3 bases and J shed 6 bases, with 15 bases lying between them. This CDR3 contains 14 residues. The germline CDR1 and CDR2 sequences are SGHRS and YFSETQ. The CDR3, as DNA: TGCGCCAGCAGCTCGCACCCAGGGTCCCCTGAAGCTTTCTTT. Translation: CASSSHPGSPEAFF.

The V and J genes are TRBV3-1 (or the pseudogene TRBV3-2) and TRBJ2-1; the D gene is possibly TRBD2 (5 bases). The CDR3 sequence is 16 residues long. Germline loops: CDR1 LGHDT, CDR2 YNNKEL (reference sequence). The V end was cut by 8 bases, the J end by 7 bases, with 24 bases between. DNA for the CDR3: TGTGCCAGCCGAAGCGGCTACGGATCCGCTGGAAATGAGCAGTTCTTC. Its protein product is CASRSGYGSAGNEQFF.

The rearrangement links TRBV6-1 to TRBJ2-4, with 8 bases aligning to TRBD2. The CDR3 consists of 15 residues. Per germline, CDR1 MNHNS and CDR2 SASEGT. Trimming cost V 1 base and J 7 bases; bases outside gene matches: 6. CDR3 region: CASSEVGGGTNIQYF. CDR3 nucleotide sequence: TGTGCCAGCAGTGAAGTCGGCGGGGGGACGAACATTCAGTACTTC.

V is TRBV2 and J is TRBJ2-7; TRBD2 aligns across 13 bases. J was trimmed by 3 bases and V by 6 bases; bases with no gene match: 5. The length of the CDR3 is 15 residues. Germline V gene data show CDR1 as SNHLY and CDR2 as FYNNEI. CDR3 protein: CASSPRLAGGYEQYF. The CDR3 DNA follows: TGTGCCAGCAGCCCGAGACTAGCGGGGGGCTACGAGCAGTACTTC.

J is TRBJ2-1 and V is TRBV3-1 (or the pseudogene TRBV3-2); 8 bases map to TRBD2. The trim removed 0 bases at V and 8 bases at J, leaving 9 bases unmatched. The CDR3 totals 16 residues. Looked up from germline, CDR1 is LGHDT and CDR2 is YNNKEL (reference sequence). DNA for the CDR3: TGTGCCAGCAGCCAAGAAACGGGGGGGCTTTGGCATGAGCAGTTCTTC. Protein sequence: CASSQETGGLWHEQFF.

This clone was seen more than once but under ten times. The chain employs TRBV24-1 and TRBJ2-1; perhaps TRBD2 as D (6 bases). CDR3 length: 12 amino acids. CDR1 and CDR2 from the germline V gene are KGHDR and SFDVKD. V was pared by 9 bases and J by 6 bases, with 11 bases between. The CDR3: CATQGGGNEQFF. CDR3 coding DNA: TGTGCCACCCAGGGAGGAGGCAATGAGCAGTTCTTC.

The gene calls are TRBV6-6 and TRBJ2-3; D unclear. Germline V lookup: CDR1 MNHNY, CDR2 SVGAGI (reference sequence). V shed 4 bases and J shed 0 bases, with 2 bases lying between them. The CDR3 covers 12 residues. The CDR3 nucleotides are TGTGCCAGCAGTTCTAGCACAGATACGCAGTATTTT. Its translation: CASSSSTDTQYF.

This clone has just a few counts. The chain has TRBV9 and TRBJ2-3; 10 nucleotides align to TRBD2. Per germline, CDR1 SGDLS and CDR2 YYNGEE. CDR3 length equals 15 residues. The J segment lost 2 bases and the V segment lost 2 bases, leaving 2 bases of the junction unmatched. This CDR3 reads CASSVTSGYTDTQYF. The DNA for the CDR3 is TGTGCCAGCAGCGTGACTAGCGGGTACACAGATACGCAGTATTTT.